The present TCR beta chain was sequenced within a study of T cells expressing NK-cell markers (dated by TCRdb to the early 2020s). Background for the entire study: TCR beta-chain repertoires were profiled in sorted CD3+CD56+NKG2C+, CD3+CD56+NKG2C- and CD3+CD56-NKG2C+ T-cell subsets from several donors. The libraries were sequenced on Illumina HiSeq 2000/2500, MiSeq or NextSeq, producing 2 x 150 bp reads. Randomly selected healthy volunteers, three men and five women, were used as the eight sequenced donors. Of the eight sequenced donors, seven were found to be HCMV-seropositive and one was found to be HCMV-seronegative. Overall study results and their limits: Those dominant clonotypes were again the most abundant among CD3+CD56-NKG2C+ cells in a handful of donors, at about 28.3-60.1%. Whether the expanded NKG2C-expressing T cell clones were specific for HCMV antigens remained unclear. In six donors, the dominant CD3+CD56+NKG2C+ clonotypes ranked among the top 10 CD8+ clonotypes, making up 1.0-7.0% of CD8+ T cells.

Looking up the germline V gene yields CDR1 SNHLY and CDR2 FYNNEI. The CDR3 spans 17 residues, from the cysteine through the phenylalanine. No nucleotide data were recorded. Instrument on record: Illumina HiSeq 2000. TCR beta cDNA libraries were made by 5'RACE template switching that added a universal primer site and unique molecular identifiers. Synthesis of cDNA was primed from the TCR beta constant segment and was followed by two consecutive PCR amplification steps. The study's processing was this. MIGEC handled demultiplexing of the reads and grouping by UMI, while MiTCR was used to assemble and quantify clonotypes. To remove erroneous sequences, TCR cDNA sequences were retained only when supported by two or more reads. The tcR package was used for downstream repertoire analysis, with clonotypes matched between fractions based on CDR3 nucleotide sequence plus V segment. Antigen specificity was annotated against VDJdb with VDJmatch, allowing one amino acid substitution in CDR3. TCRdb reprocessed the reads and assigns one entry to each CDR3 protein sequence, leaving out DNA. What appears here as the V and J calls and clone size reflects TCRdb's work, not the paper's. This sample's table contains approximately 150,000 distinct CDR3 sequences. Around 20% of the sample goes to the ten largest clones.

To note about this clonotype: This receptor's antigen is unknown.

A commercial ELISA kit detecting HCMV-specific IgG in serum was used to determine HCMV serostatus. Ficoll density gradient centrifugation was used to isolate peripheral blood mononuclear cells from blood. Sequencing was carried out using blood T cells: a sorted CD56 or NKG2C T cell subset, CD4+ or CD8+ T cells, or bulk PBMC T cells (not recorded which). The sequence was collected from a woman aged 18 to 75 in good health. The chain employs TRBV2 and TRBJ2-4; TCRdb outputs TRBD1, but without DNA this stays unchecked. CDR3 region: CASVLRPTGSSKNIQYF.